These T cell receptor beta chains were read from a single sample in a study of control samples from healthy donors and cancer patients. Profiled with immunoSEQ multiplex PCR; TCRdb holds only in-frame clones, not every one. The data show almost 95,000 clones, 90% seen once. What was sequenced was blood. The source of these receptors is a woman aged 18 to 35 in good health. The CDR3 runs from the conserved cysteine through the conserved F or W. A D gene is named only where the DNA matches it firmly.

v_gene	j_gene	d_gene	CDR3aa
TRBV5-4	TRBJ1-2	NA	CASSGRDGVNYGYTF
TRBV7-9	TRBJ1-2	TRBD1	CASSLKGALRGYTF
TRBV13	TRBJ2-7	TRBD1	CASQRDRGYEQYF
TRBV27	TRBJ2-1	TRBD2	CASSKPGLAGTNEQFF
TRBV4-1	TRBJ2-7	TRBD2	CASSQDSAGGPFYYEQYF
TRBV27	TRBJ1-2	NA	CASASGDGGYTF
TRBV2	TRBJ1-3	NA	CASSQDGSGNTIYF
TRBV2	TRBJ1-1	NA	CASRPYHTEEAFF
TRBV7-3	TRBJ2-1	NA	CASSLPPPDNEQFF
TRBV18	TRBJ1-2	NA	CASSPRAEYGYTF
TRBV27	TRBJ2-5	TRBD1	CASSSQGVQETQYF
TRBV13	TRBJ2-3	TRBD2	CASSVRTSGEEGAQYF
TRBV7-9	TRBJ1-4	NA	CASSLTGFNEKLFF
TRBV2	TRBJ2-5	NA	CATLETRVQTQYF
TRBV7-3	TRBJ2-3	TRBD2	CASSFSGGAADTQYF
TRBV6-5	TRBJ2-3	NA	CASSGRGADTQYF
TRBV9	TRBJ1-1	NA	CASSVASGDTEAFF
TRBV9	TRBJ2-3	NA	CASSVIVEAGGTDTQYF
TRBV24-1	TRBJ2-5	NA	CATSDFGGTAGQETQYF
TRBV20-1	TRBJ2-5	NA	CSASYVETQYF
TRBV9	TRBJ2-1	TRBD2	CASSVVGTSGYNEQFF
TRBV19	TRBJ2-5	NA	CASSIGGIETQYF
TRBV4-1	TRBJ1-1	NA	CASSPSEVAKTEAFF
TRBV6-5	TRBJ2-7	NA	CASSSPGTYEQYF
TRBV4-1	TRBJ1-2	NA	CASSHPRLRGYTF
TRBV6-5	TRBJ2-4	NA	CASSTLSDTDSIQYF
TRBV6-5	TRBJ1-1	NA	CASSYGSGTEAFF
TRBV7-8	TRBJ1-1	NA	CASSLDSNTEAFF
TRBV6-5	TRBJ1-1	NA	CASTLTGLNTEAFF
TRBV3-1/TRBV3-2	TRBJ2-2	NA	CASSQDRRVNTGELFF
TRBV6-5	TRBJ1-6	NA	CASAGDNSPLHF
TRBV3-1/TRBV3-2	TRBJ1-6	NA	CASSQEQGLNSPLHF
TRBV5-1	TRBJ1-4	TRBD1	CASSPGTGASFLDEKLFF
TRBV3-1/TRBV3-2	TRBJ1-2	TRBD1	CASSQEAGGNYGYTF
TRBV5-1	TRBJ1-2	NA	CASSLQAGESGYTF
TRBV6-1	TRBJ1-3	TRBD1	CASSEQDRANSGNTIYF
TRBV19	TRBJ1-1	NA	CASSIKAPTEAFF
TRBV19	TRBJ1-2	NA	CASSSNSRILSYTF
TRBV18	TRBJ1-2	TRBD1	CASSATTGMGLGYTF
TRBV5-6	TRBJ1-1	NA	CASSLGTLGPTTEAFF
TRBV19	TRBJ1-6	TRBD1	CASTLTGVYNSPLHF